The subject of this entry is one TCR beta chain. The target antigen is unknown. This sample is drawn from a study of OX40 agonist ivuxolimab in advanced cancers. Study overall: From about 20 to 80 years was the age range, with a mean of about 54 years, and about 78% were male. Study results and limitations: Among patients with partial responses at 0.1-3.0 mg/kg, clonal expansion was among the lowest.

Looked up from germline, CDR1 is SGHTA and CDR2 is FQGNSA. Trimming took off 2 bases at V and 6 bases at J, with 5 bases between the two ends. The CDR3 totals 11 residues. The data were produced by immunoSEQ multiplex PCR, yet TCRdb's version contains in-frame clones alone and is incomplete. The sample carries more than 95,000 clones, roughly 90% recorded once. The sequence was collected from an adult with an advanced solid tumor such as melanoma, head and neck, liver or kidney cancer. Material: CD4+ or CD8+ T cells sorted from blood, obtained in a trial of the OX40 agonist ivuxolimab. This chain connects TRBV7-2 to TRBJ2-7; the D is unclear. CDR3 sequence (DNA): TGTGCCAGCAGCTTACGGGCCGAGCAGTACTTC. This codes for CASSLRAEQYF.